One sample yielded the 28 T cell receptor beta chains listed below, sequenced in a study of cytotoxic CD8 clonotypes in ibrutinib-treated CLL. Sequencing was performed with immunoSEQ multiplex PCR; in TCRdb, only in-frame clones are kept and a portion is missing. The sample records approximately 210,000 clones, about 72% being singletons. Sequenced here: PBMCs, sampled after 24 months of ibrutinib treatment. The receptors come from a human donor with chronic lymphocytic leukemia.

This clone has only a few counts. The genes are TRBV18 and TRBJ2-1; D gene unclear. The CDR3 loop spans 13 amino acids. CDR1 is KGHSH and CDR2 is LQKENI in the germline V gene. V lost 6 bases and J 7 bases, leaving 13 bases between the germline ends. Written as DNA, the CDR3 is TGTGCCAGCTCCCTGATGGGCTGGAATGAGCAGTTCTTC. Translation: CASSLMGWNEQFF. Using reference TRBV18 and TRBJ2-1 for the parts outside the CDR3, the full variable domain is NAGVMQNPRHLVRRRGQEARLRCSPMKGHSHVYWYRQLPEEGLKFMVYLQKENIIDESGMPKERFSAEFPKEGPSILRIQQVVRGDSAAYFCASSLMGWNEQFFGPGTRLTVL.

The chain couples TRBV10-3 to TRBJ1-1; 9 nucleotides line up with TRBD1. After removal of 6 bases from V and 3 bases from J, the junction contained 5 bases not matched to a gene. Germline values: CDR1 ENHRY, CDR2 SYGVKD. This CDR3 contains 14 residues. CDR3 loop: CAIRPTGGDTEAFF. CDR3 nucleotide sequence: TGTGCCATCAGACCGACAGGGGGGGACACTGAAGCTTTCTTT.

The chain has TRBV28 and TRBJ2-5, with 14 positions matching TRBD2. Germline V gene data show CDR1 as MDHEN and CDR2 as SYDVKM. V lost 6 bases, J lost 4 bases, and 7 bases stayed unmatched. The CDR3 runs 16 residues. Here the CDR3 reads CASSHGLAGGGETQYF. CDR3 sequence (DNA): TGTGCCAGCAGCCACGGACTAGCGGGAGGAGGAGAGACCCAGTACTTC.

V is TRBV27 and J is TRBJ1-1; D gene unclear. This CDR3 contains 14 residues. The ends were cut back, 2 bases at V and 11 bases at J, with 18 bases in the middle. Germline V gene data show CDR1 as MNHEY and CDR2 as SMNVEV (reference sequence). CDR3 nucleotides: TGTGCCAGCAGTTTAATCTTCGGCAGAGGTTTGGCTTTCTTT. As protein: CASSLIFGRGLAFF.

V is TRBV9 and J is TRBJ2-1; TRBD2 matches 7 bases. CDR3 size: 15 residues. Germline V gives CDR1 SGDLS, CDR2 YYNGEE. J lost 8 bases, V lost 0 bases, and 8 bases had no gene match. The CDR3 DNA is TGTGCCAGCAGCGTAGTGGGCGGGAGCCACCATGAGCAGTTCTTC. Translated: CASSVVGGSHHEQFF.

The J gene is TRBJ2-1, the V gene TRBV27; D perhaps matches TRBD2 (7 bases). This CDR3 has 14 residues. The germline CDR1 and CDR2 sequences are MNHEY and SMNVEV (reference sequence). Trimming took off 8 bases at V and 6 bases at J, with 17 bases between the two ends. CDR3: CASSPGGAINEQFF. Here the CDR3 DNA reads TGTGCCAGCTCCCCTGGGGGGGCTATCAATGAGCAGTTCTTC.

V is TRBV11-2 and J is TRBJ2-1, with D unclear. The CDR3 length is 15 residues. Trimming left V 1 base short and J 7 bases short, with 14 bases between. Germline values: CDR1 SGHAT, CDR2 FQNNGV. The CDR3 DNA is TGTGCCAGCAGCTTAGTCGTGCTAGGTATGAATGAGCAGTTCTTC. Translated, it gives CASSLVVLGMNEQFF.

The chain carries TRBV19 and TRBJ2-1; D is ambiguous. This CDR3 has 14 amino acids. Germline V gene sequence: CDR1 LNHDA, CDR2 SQIVND (reference sequence). Trimming took off 4 bases at V and 7 bases at J, with 14 bases between the two ends. The CDR3 DNA sequence: TGTGCCAGTAGTACCCCCCAACAGATGAATGAGCAGTTCTTC. Amino acids: CASSTPQQMNEQFF.

In its sample, this clone was seen a few times. The chain uses TRBV6-5 and TRBJ2-1, with D unresolved. V lost 2 bases and J lost 5, with 7 bases in between. The CDR3 is 13 amino acids. CDR1 is MNHEY and CDR2 is SVGAGI in the germline V gene. The CDR3 DNA follows: TGTGCCAGCAGTTACAGGGCGGACAATGAGCAGTTCTTC. It translates to CASSYRADNEQFF.

The chain is built from TRBV19 and TRBJ2-1; no clear D. The CDR3 extends over 16 amino acids. The V gene's germline CDR1 is LNHDA and CDR2 SQIVND (reference sequence). Trimming pared 0 bases from V and 0 bases from J, leaving 9 bases between. CDR3 amino acids: CASSIDSRSSYNEQFF. CDR3 DNA: TGTGCCAGTAGTATAGATAGCCGGAGCTCCTACAATGAGCAGTTCTTC.

The rearrangement links TRBV7-6 to TRBJ1-2; maybe TRBD1 (5 bases). Germline CDR1 and CDR2: SGHVS and FNYEAQ. Trimming took 1 base from V and 5 from J, leaving 5 bases between them. The CDR3 runs 12 residues. The chain's CDR3 is CASSLEGYGYTF. The CDR3 nucleotides read TGTGCCAGCAGCTTAGAGGGGTATGGCTACACCTTC.

The chain has TRBV19 and TRBJ2-4; 11 nucleotides match TRBD2. Losses at the gene ends were 2 bases for V and 0 bases for J; bases not matched to a gene: 12. Germline CDR1 LNHDA, CDR2 SQIVND (reference sequence). This CDR3 has 20 residues. CDR3 amino acids: CASSIPGLAGGPGAKNIQYF. CDR3 in DNA: TGTGCCAGTAGTATACCGGGTTTAGCGGGAGGGCCGGGAGCCAAAAACATTCAGTACTTC.

This chain connects TRBV4-2 to TRBJ2-7; 13 positions match TRBD2. V lost 0 bases, J lost 6 bases, and 5 bases stayed unmatched. Germline V gives CDR1 LGHNA, CDR2 YNFKEQ. This CDR3 region has 16 residues. CDR3 in amino acids: CASSQEGLAGVIEQYF. CDR3 DNA: TGTGCCAGCAGCCAAGAAGGACTAGCGGGAGTAATCGAGCAGTACTTC.

The CDR3 DNA sequence: TGTGCCAGCAGCTTAGAAGGGGAGGAGGGGTTAACCATGACGCGCATAGAAGCTTTCTTT. This sequence encodes CASSLEGEEGLTMTRIEAFF. The V gene is TRBV7-8, the J gene TRBJ1-1; tentatively, D is TRBD1 (5 bases). V lost 1 base, J lost 8 bases, and 32 bases lay in between. Germline CDR1 reads SGHVS; CDR2 reads FQNEAQ. This CDR3 is 20 amino acids long.

The genes are TRBV5-4 and TRBJ2-3, with 13 bases that match TRBD2. V lost 3 bases to trimming and J lost 5 bases; unmatched junction nucleotides: 12. The CDR3 loop spans 18 amino acids. The germline gives CDR1 SGHNT, CDR2 YYREEE (reference sequence). This CDR3 reads CASSYITSGRAGRDTQYF. The CDR3 DNA reads as TGTGCCAGCAGCTATATAACTAGCGGGAGGGCAGGAAGAGATACGCAGTATTTT.

This clone was picked up one time. V is TRBV10-1 and J is TRBJ1-1; weak D call: TRBD1 (5 bases). V was pared by 2 bases and J by 8 bases, with 12 bases between. CDR3 size: 13 residues. Germline V gene lookup returns CDR1 WNHNN and CDR2 SYGVQD (reference sequence). The CDR3 sequence is CASSEAGGDEAFF. In nucleotides, the CDR3 is TGCGCCAGCAGTGAGGCTGGGGGAGACGAAGCTTTCTTT.

The gene calls are TRBV4-2 and TRBJ2-1, with 8 bases identical to TRBD2. With V trimmed by 4 bases and J by 4 bases, 9 bases remained unmatched. CDR3 length equals 16 residues. Germline V lookup: CDR1 LGHNA, CDR2 YNFKEQ. This CDR3 reads CASSLSSGGPYNEQFF. In DNA, the CDR3 is TGTGCCAGCAGCCTCTCCTCGGGAGGGCCTTACAATGAGCAGTTCTTC.

The CDR3 region is CASRLRGEKGYTF. For the CDR3, the DNA is TGTGCCAGCAGGCTTCGGGGGGAAAAGGGCTACACCTTC. The rearrangement links TRBV25-1 to TRBJ1-2; perhaps TRBD1 as D (5 bases). This CDR3 has 13 residues. Germline V CDR1 and CDR2: MGHDK, SYGVNS. V was pared by 6 bases and J by 8 bases, with 16 bases between.

The CDR3 nucleotides are TGTGCCAGCAAGGCAGGGAGCTCCTATAATTCACCCCTCCACTTT. This encodes CASKAGSSYNSPLHF. The chain is built from TRBV6-4 and TRBJ1-6; D might be TRBD1 (5 bases). Germline V gene sequence: CDR1 MRHNA, CDR2 SNTAGT. The CDR3 has 15 residues. V was pared by 7 bases and J by 0 bases, with 10 bases between.

This chain joins TRBV19 and TRBJ1-5; 10 bases align to TRBD1. CDR3 length: 16 amino acids. Germline assignment: CDR1 LNHDA and CDR2 SQIVND (reference sequence). J gave up 6 bases and V 4 bases, and 9 bases lay outside the gene matches. CDR3 protein: CASSRKGQGRGQPQHF. Written as DNA, the CDR3 is TGTGCCAGTAGTAGAAAGGGACAGGGGCGAGGTCAGCCCCAGCATTTT.

The V gene is TRBV5-8, the J gene TRBJ2-1, with 7 bases lining up with TRBD2. V was pared by 0 bases and J by 1 base, with 7 bases of the junction left unmatched. The CDR3 loop spans 17 amino acids. Germline V gives CDR1 SGHTS, CDR2 YDEGEE. The DNA of the CDR3 is TGTGCCAGCAGCTTGGGGCTGAAGCGGGGATCCTACAATGAGCAGTTCTTC. Its translation: CASSLGLKRGSYNEQFF.

This rearrangement joins TRBV5-1 to TRBJ1-4, with a weak D call TRBD1 (6 bases). The V and J ends lost 1 base and 5 bases respectively, with 12 bases between them. Per germline, CDR1 SGHRS and CDR2 YFSETQ. The CDR3 extends over 15 amino acids. CDR3 sequence (DNA): TGCGCCAGCAGCTTGACTTACCAGGGGAATGAAAAACTGTTTTTT. Encoded protein: CASSLTYQGNEKLFF.

The chain couples TRBV5-5 to TRBJ1-4, with D possibly matching TRBD1 (5 bases). Per germline, CDR1 SGHKS and CDR2 YYEKEE (reference sequence). The V and J ends lost 5 bases and 8 bases respectively, with 16 bases between them. CDR3 size: 14 residues. The CDR3 is CASREGPNKEKLFF. In DNA, the CDR3 is TGTGCCAGCAGAGAGGGACCGAATAAAGAAAAACTGTTTTTT. The full variable domain, in which reference TRBV5-5 and TRBJ1-4 provide the parts outside the CDR3, is DAGVTQSPTHLIKTRGQQVTLRCSPISGHKSVSWYQQVLGQGPQFIFQYYEKEERGRGNFPDRFSARQFPNYSSELNVNALLLGDSALYLCASREGPNKEKLFFGSGTQLSVL.

This clone was recorded once. This chain connects TRBV25-1 to TRBJ2-1; 8 bases are shared with TRBD2. Germline values: CDR1 MGHDK, CDR2 SYGVNS. This CDR3 is 18 amino acids long. V gave up 1 base and J gave up 9 bases; unmatched junction bases: 17. The CDR3 region is CASSEFFSGSGNPIEQFF. The CDR3 DNA is TGTGCCAGCAGTGAATTCTTCTCGGGTAGCGGGAACCCTATTGAGCAGTTCTTC.

The chain is built from TRBV10-3 and TRBJ2-6; 7 bases agree with TRBD1. This CDR3 spans 16 amino acids. Germline V lookup: CDR1 ENHRY, CDR2 SYGVKD. V was clipped by 1 base and J by 1 base; unmatched bases: 1. In nucleotides, the CDR3 is TGTGCCATCAGTGAGTTGACAGGGTCTGGGGCCAACGTCCTGACTTTC. As protein: CAISELTGSGANVLTF.

This rearrangement joins TRBV5-1 to TRBJ2-5; the match to TRBD1 covers 8 bases. Germline V lookup: CDR1 SGHRS, CDR2 YFSETQ. This CDR3 is 15 amino acids long. J gave up 5 bases and V 4 bases, and 10 bases lay outside the gene matches. The chain's CDR3 is CASSPEDRVYETQYF. The CDR3 DNA sequence: TGCGCCAGCAGCCCAGAGGACAGGGTATATGAGACCCAGTACTTC.

The rearrangement joins TRBV7-8 to TRBJ1-2, with no clear D. There are 15 residues in the CDR3. The germline V gene has CDR1 SGHVS and CDR2 FQNEAQ. V gave up 7 bases and J gave up 0 bases, with 15 bases separating them. CDR3 DNA: TGTGCCAGCAACCCAGGACGGGCGGCTAACTATGGCTACACCTTC. It translates to CASNPGRAANYGYTF.

J is TRBJ1-2 and V is TRBV29-1; possibly TRBD1 for D (5 bases). The CDR3 length is 13 residues. Trimming stripped 6 bases from V and 0 bases from J, with 11 bases between. Germline assignment: CDR1 SQVTM and CDR2 ANQGSEA. The CDR3 reads CSVTESTNYGYTF. The CDR3 region has the DNA TGCAGCGTGACAGAATCTACTAACTATGGCTACACCTTC. Supplemented by reference TRBV29-1 and TRBJ1-2, the full variable domain reads SAVISQKPSRDICQRGTSLTIQCQVDSQVTMMFWYRQQPGQSLTLIATANQGSEATYESGFVIDKFPISRPNLTFSTLTVSNMSPEDSSIYLCSVTESTNYGYTFGSGTRLTVV.